The subject of this entry is one T cell receptor beta chain. The sample is drawn from a study of T cell responses to AZD1222 COVID-19 vaccine. V lost 2 bases, J lost 4 bases, and 6 bases stayed unmatched. The CDR3 is made up of 15 amino acids. The germline V gene has CDR1 MDHEN and CDR2 SYDVKM. Profiled with immunoSEQ multiplex PCR; TCRdb holds only in-frame clones, not every one. Among about 180,000 clones listed, around 90% were seen once. The rearrangement joins TRBV28 to TRBJ2-7; TRBD2 agrees at 9 bases. This sequence originates from an adult who received the AZD1222 COVID-19 vaccine. The specimen was peripheral blood, collected 28 days after the second AZD1222 dose. The CDR3 reads CASSLSTSGSYEQYF. The CDR3 DNA reads TGTGCCAGCAGTTTAAGTACTAGCGGGTCTTACGAGCAGTACTTC.